This TCR beta chain comes out of a study of cytomegalovirus exposure and HLA in healthy donors. Notes on the study in general: Presence/absence analyses assumed roughly uniform sequencing depth across donors.

The study ran its PCR with 60 Vbeta and 13 Jbeta primers. Only in-frame clones appear in the TCRdb table, and some are missing; sequencing was by immunoSEQ multiplex PCR. The data show 80,000 to 95,000 clones, around nine tenths seen once. This clone was detected only once. The antigen remains unidentified. Germline CDR1 is MDHEN and CDR2 is SYDVKM. Trimming took 6 bases from V and 6 from J; bases not matched to a gene: 7. This CDR3 comprises 13 residues. The sample comprised PBMCs. The chain uses TRBV28 and TRBJ1-2; 7 nucleotides agree with TRBD1. This receptor was taken from a man aged 25 to 40 in good health and CMV-seropositive. This chain's CDR3 is CASSLTGFDGYTF. CDR3 nucleotides: TGTGCCAGCAGCTTGACAGGGTTTGATGGCTACACCTTC.